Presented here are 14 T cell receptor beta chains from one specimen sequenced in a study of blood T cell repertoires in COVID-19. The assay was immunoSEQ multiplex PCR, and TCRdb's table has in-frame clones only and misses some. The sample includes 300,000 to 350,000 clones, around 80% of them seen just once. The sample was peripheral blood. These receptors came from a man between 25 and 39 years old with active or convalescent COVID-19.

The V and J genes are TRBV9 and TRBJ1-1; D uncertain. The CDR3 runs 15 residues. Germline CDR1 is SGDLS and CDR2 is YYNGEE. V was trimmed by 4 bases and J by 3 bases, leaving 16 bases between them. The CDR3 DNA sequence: TGTGCCAGCAGCCCCTTGGAGGGTCCCTACACTGAAGCTTTCTTT. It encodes CASSPLEGPYTEAFF.

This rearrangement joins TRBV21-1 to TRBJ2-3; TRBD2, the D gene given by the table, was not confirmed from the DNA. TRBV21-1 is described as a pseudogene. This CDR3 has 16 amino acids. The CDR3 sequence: CASKGGWDLSTDTQYF. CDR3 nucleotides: TGTGCCAGCAAAGGAGGGTGGGATCTTTCCACAGATACGCAGTATTTT.

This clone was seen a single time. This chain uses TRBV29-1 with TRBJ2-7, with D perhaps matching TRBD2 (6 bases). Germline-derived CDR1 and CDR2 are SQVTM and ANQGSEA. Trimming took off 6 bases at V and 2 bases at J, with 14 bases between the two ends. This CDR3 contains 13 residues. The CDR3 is CSVRTGGTYEQYF. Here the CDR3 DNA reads TGCAGCGTAAGAACCGGGGGTACCTACGAGCAGTACTTC.

The CDR3 DNA is TGTGCCAGCAGTTACATGGCGGGGTGGAACTCCGGGGCCAACGTCCTGACTTTC. It translates to CASSYMAGWNSGANVLTF. The rearrangement uses TRBV6-2 or TRBV6-3 and TRBJ2-6, with D possibly matching TRBD2 (6 bases). Germline V gene data show CDR1 as MNHEY and CDR2 as SVGEGT. This CDR3 contains 18 residues. V lost 2 bases and J 4 bases, leaving 18 bases between the germline ends.

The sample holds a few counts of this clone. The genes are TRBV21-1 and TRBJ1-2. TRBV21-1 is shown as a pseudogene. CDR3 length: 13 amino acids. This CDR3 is CASSKSRGYGYTF. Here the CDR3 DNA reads TGTGCCAGCAGCAAAAGCCGGGGTTACGGCTACACCTTC.

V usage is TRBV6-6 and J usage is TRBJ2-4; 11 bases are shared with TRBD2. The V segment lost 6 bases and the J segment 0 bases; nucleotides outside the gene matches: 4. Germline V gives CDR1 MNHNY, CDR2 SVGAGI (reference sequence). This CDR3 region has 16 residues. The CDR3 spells CASSDGLAGAKNIQYF. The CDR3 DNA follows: TGTGCCAGCAGCGATGGACTAGCGGGAGCCAAAAACATTCAGTACTTC.

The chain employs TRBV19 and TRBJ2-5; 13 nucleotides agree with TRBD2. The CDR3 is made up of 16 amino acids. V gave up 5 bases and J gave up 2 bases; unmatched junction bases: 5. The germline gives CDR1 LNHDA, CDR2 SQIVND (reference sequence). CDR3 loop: CASSVGTSGAQETQYF. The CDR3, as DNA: TGTGCCAGTAGTGTCGGGACTAGCGGGGCGCAAGAGACCCAGTACTTC.

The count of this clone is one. CDR3 nucleotide sequence: TGTGCCAGCAGTGAGGGACTAGTTACAGGCACAGATACGCAGTATTTT. Translating gives CASSEGLVTGTDTQYF. The chain joins TRBV25-1 to TRBJ2-3; 8 nucleotides align to TRBD2. CDR1 MGHDK and CDR2 SYGVNS come from the germline V gene. With V trimmed by 3 bases and J by 1 base, 6 bases remained unmatched. This CDR3 is 16 amino acids long.

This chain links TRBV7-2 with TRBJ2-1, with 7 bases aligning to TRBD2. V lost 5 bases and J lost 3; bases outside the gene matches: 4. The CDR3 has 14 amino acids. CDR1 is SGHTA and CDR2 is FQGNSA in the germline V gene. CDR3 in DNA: TGTGCCAGCAGCCCATGGACTAGCTACAATGAGCAGTTCTTC. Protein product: CASSPWTSYNEQFF.

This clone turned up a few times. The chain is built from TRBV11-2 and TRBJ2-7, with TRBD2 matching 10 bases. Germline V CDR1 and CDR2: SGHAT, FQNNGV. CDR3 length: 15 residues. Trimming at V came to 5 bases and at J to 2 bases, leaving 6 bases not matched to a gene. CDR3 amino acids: CASSPGLAAAYEQYF. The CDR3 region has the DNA TGTGCCAGCAGCCCCGGACTAGCGGCGGCCTACGAGCAGTACTTC.

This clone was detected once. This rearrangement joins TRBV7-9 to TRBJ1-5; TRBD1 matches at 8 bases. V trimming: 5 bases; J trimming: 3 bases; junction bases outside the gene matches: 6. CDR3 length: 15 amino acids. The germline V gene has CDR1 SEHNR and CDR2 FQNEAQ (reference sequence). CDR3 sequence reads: CASSLGQGLNQPQHF. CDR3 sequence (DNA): TGTGCCAGCAGCCTTGGACAGGGACTCAATCAGCCCCAGCATTTT.

CDR3 nucleotides: TGTGCCAGCAGCGCAGGGGACTACCCCAGCTCCTACGAGCAGTACTTC. This translates into CASSAGDYPSSYEQYF. The chain employs TRBV9 and TRBJ2-7; maybe TRBD2 (7 bases). Per germline, CDR1 SGDLS and CDR2 YYNGEE. The CDR3 runs to 16 residues. Between the trimmed V and J ends, which lost 3 bases and 0 bases, there was a span of 16 bases.

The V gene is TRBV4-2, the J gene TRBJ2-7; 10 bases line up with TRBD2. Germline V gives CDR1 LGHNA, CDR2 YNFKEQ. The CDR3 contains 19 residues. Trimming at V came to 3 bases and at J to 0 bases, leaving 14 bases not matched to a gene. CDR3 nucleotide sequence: TGTGCCAGCAGCCACCCACCGGCTATAGCGGGGGGCGGCTCCTACGAGCAGTACTTC. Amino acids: CASSHPPAIAGGGSYEQYF.

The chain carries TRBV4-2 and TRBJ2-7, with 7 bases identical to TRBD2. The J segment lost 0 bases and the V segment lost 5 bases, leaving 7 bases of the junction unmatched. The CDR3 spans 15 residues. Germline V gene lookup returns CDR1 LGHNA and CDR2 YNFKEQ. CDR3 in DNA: TGTGCCAGCAGCTCACTAGCGCTTAGCTCCTACGAGCAGTACTTC. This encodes CASSSLALSSYEQYF.